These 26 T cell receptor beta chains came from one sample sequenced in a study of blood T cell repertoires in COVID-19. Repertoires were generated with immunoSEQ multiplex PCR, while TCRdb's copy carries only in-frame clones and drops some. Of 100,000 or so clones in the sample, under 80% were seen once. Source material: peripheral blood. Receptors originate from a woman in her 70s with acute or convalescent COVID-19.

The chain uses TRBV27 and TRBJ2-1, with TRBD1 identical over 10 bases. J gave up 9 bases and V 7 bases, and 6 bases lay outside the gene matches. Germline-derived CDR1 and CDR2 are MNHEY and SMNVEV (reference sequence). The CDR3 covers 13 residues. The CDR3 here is CASTRTGGSEQFF. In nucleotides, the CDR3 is TGTGCCAGCACCCGGACAGGGGGAAGTGAGCAGTTCTTC.

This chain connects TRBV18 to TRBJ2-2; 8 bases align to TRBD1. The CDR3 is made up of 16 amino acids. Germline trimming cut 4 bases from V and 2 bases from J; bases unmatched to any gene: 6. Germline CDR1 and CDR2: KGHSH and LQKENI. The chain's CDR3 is CASSLDRVANTGELFF. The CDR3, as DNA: TGTGCCAGCTCACTGGACAGGGTGGCAAACACCGGGGAGCTGTTTTTT.

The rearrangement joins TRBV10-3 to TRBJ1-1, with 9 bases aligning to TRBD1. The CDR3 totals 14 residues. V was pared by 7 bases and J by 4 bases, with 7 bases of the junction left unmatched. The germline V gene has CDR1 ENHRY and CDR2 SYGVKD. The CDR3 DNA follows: TGTGCCATCAAGGGGACAGGGAAAGCCACTGAAGCTTTCTTT. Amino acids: CAIKGTGKATEAFF.

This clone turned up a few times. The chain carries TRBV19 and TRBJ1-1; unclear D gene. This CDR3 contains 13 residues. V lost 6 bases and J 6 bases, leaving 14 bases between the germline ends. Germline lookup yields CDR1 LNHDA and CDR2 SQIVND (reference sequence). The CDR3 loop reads CASRVDNPPEAFF. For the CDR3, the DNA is TGTGCCAGTAGGGTAGACAATCCACCTGAAGCTTTCTTT.

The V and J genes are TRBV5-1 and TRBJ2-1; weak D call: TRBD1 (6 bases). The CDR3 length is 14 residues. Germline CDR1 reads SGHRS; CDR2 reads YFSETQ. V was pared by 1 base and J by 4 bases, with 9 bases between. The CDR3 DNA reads TGCGCCAGCAGCTTGCCCCAGGGGTACAATGAGCAGTTCTTC. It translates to CASSLPQGYNEQFF.

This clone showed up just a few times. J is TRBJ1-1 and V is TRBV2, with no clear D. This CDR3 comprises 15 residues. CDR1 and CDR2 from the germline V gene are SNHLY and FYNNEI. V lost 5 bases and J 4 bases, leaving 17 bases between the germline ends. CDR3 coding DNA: TGTGCCAGCAGTTCCTTCACGGCCCCGGGCACTGAAGCTTTCTTT. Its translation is CASSSFTAPGTEAFF. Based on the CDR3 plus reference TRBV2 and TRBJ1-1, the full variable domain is EPEVTQTPSHQVTQMGQEVILRCVPISNHLYFYWYRQILGQKVEFLVSFYNNEISEKSEIFDDQFSVERPDGSNFTLKIRSTKLEDSAMYFCASSSFTAPGTEAFFGQGTRLTVV.

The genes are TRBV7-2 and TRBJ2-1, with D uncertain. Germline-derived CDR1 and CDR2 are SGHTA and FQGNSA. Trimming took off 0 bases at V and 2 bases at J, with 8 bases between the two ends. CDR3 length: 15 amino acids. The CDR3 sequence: CASSLARQTYNEQFF. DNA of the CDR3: TGTGCCAGCAGCTTAGCGCGACAAACCTACAATGAGCAGTTCTTC. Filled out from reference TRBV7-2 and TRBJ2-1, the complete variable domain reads GAGVSQSPSNKVTEKGKDVELRCDPISGHTALYWYRQSLGQGLEFLIYFQGNSAPDKSGLPSDRFSAERTGGSVSTLTIQRTQQEDSAVYLCASSLARQTYNEQFFGPGTRLTVL.

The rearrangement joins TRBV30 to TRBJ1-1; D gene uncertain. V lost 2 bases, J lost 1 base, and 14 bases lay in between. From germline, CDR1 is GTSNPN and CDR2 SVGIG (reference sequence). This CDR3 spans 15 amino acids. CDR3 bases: TGTGCCTGGAGTCCCCCCCGAGTATCGAACACTGAAGCTTTCTTT. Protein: CAWSPPRVSNTEAFF. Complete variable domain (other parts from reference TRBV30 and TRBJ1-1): SQTIHQWPATLVQPVGSPLSLECTVEGTSNPNLYWYRQAAGRGLQLLFYSVGIGQISSEVPQNLSASRPQDRQFILSSKKLLLSDSGFYLCAWSPPRVSNTEAFFGQGTRLTVV.

Here the CDR3 DNA reads TGTGCCATCAGTAAGGGACAGGACACCGGGGAGCTGTTTTTT. It encodes CAISKGQDTGELFF. The chain employs TRBV10-3 and TRBJ2-2, with 8 nucleotides matching TRBD1. In germline, CDR1 is ENHRY, CDR2 SYGVKD. The CDR3 has 14 residues. The V and J ends lost 5 bases and 3 bases, in that order; junction bases with no gene match: 2.

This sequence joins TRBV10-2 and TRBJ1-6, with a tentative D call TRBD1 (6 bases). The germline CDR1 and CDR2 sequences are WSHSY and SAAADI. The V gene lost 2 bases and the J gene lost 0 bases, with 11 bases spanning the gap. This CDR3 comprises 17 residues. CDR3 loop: CASSEKTGSSYNSPLHF. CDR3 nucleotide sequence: TGCGCCAGCAGTGAGAAAACAGGGAGCTCCTATAATTCACCCCTCCACTTT.

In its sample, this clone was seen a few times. CDR3 region: CASSPLGAGPASNYGYTF. The CDR3 bases are TGTGCCAGCAGCCCGCTGGGGGCAGGGCCGGCTTCTAACTATGGCTACACCTTC. This chain links TRBV11-2 with TRBJ1-2; possibly TRBD1 for D (6 bases). The V gene's germline CDR1 is SGHAT and CDR2 FQNNGV. The CDR3 runs to 18 residues. V gave up 5 bases and J gave up 0 bases, with 22 bases separating them.

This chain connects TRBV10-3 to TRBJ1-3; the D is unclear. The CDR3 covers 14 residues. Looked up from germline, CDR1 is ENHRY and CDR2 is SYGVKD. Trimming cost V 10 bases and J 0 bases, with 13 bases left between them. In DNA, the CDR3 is TGTGCCAGCCTTGACCGGAGCTCTGGAAACACCATATATTTT. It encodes CASLDRSSGNTIYF.

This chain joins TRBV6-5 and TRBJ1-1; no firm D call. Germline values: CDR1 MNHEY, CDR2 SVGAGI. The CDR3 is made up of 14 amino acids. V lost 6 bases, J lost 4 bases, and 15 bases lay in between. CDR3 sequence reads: CASRRLSGSTEAFF. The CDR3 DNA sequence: TGTGCCAGCAGGAGGCTTTCGGGGTCCACTGAAGCTTTCTTT.

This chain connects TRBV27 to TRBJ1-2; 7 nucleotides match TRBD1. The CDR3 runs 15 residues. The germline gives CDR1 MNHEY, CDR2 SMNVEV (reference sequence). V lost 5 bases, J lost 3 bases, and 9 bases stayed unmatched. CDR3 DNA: TGTGCCAGCAGTGCCCGGAGGACAGGATACTATGGCTACACCTTC. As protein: CASSARRTGYYGYTF.

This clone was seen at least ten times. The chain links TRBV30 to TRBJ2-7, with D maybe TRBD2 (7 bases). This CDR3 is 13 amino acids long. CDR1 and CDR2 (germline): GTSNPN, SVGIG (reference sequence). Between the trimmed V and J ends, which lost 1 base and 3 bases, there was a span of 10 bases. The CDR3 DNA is TGTGCCTGGAGTGGCGGGGGCGTCTACGAGCAGTACTTC. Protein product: CAWSGGGVYEQYF.

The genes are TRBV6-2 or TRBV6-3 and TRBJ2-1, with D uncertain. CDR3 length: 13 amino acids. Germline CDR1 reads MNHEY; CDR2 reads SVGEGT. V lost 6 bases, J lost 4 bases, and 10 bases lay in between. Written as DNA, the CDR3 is TGTGCCAGCAGCCCCCTAGGTTACAATGAGCAGTTCTTC. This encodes CASSPLGYNEQFF.

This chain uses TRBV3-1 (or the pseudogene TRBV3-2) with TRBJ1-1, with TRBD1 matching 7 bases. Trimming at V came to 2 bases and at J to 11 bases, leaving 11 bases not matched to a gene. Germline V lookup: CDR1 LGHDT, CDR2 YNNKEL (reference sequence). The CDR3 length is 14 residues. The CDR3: CASSQSSGGFDAFF. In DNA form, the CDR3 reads TGTGCCAGCAGCCAATCTTCAGGGGGGTTTGACGCTTTCTTT.

CDR3 amino acids: CASSSKGAVEAFF. The CDR3 DNA follows: TGTGCCAGCAGCTCGAAAGGGGCCGTTGAAGCTTTCTTT. This sequence joins TRBV7-8 and TRBJ1-1, with TRBD1 as a possible D gene (5 bases). Per germline, CDR1 SGHVS and CDR2 FQNEAQ. V gave up 4 bases and J gave up 7 bases, with 13 bases separating them. CDR3 length: 13 amino acids.

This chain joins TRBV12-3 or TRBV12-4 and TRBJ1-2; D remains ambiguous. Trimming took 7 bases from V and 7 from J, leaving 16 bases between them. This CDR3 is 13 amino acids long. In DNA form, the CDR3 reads TGTGCCAGCAAATCCCTTGAGGCCGTTGGCTACACCTTC. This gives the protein CASKSLEAVGYTF.

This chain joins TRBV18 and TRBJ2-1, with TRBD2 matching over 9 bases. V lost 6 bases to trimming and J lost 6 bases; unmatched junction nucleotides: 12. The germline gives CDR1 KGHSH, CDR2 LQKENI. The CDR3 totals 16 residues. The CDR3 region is CASSLLQAGGFNEQFF. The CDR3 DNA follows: TGTGCCAGCTCCCTTCTGCAAGCGGGGGGCTTCAATGAGCAGTTCTTC.

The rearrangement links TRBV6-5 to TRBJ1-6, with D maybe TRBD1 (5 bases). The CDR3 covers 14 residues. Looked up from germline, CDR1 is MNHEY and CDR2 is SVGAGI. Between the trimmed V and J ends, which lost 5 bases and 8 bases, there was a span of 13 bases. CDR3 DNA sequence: TGTGCCAGCAGTACGGACACCAGGGATTCACCCCTCCACTTT. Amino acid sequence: CASSTDTRDSPLHF.

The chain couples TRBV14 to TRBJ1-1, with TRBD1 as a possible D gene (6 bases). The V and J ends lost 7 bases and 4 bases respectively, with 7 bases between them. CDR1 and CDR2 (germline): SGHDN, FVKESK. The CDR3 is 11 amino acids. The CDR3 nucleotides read TGTGCCAGCAAACAGGGCACTGAAGCTTTCTTT. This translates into CASKQGTEAFF.

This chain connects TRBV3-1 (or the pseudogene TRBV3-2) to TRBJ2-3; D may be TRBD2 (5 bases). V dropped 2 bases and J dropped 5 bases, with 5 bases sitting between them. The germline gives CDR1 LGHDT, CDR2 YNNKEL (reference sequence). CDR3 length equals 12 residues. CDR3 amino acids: CASSQSGDTQYF. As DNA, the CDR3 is TGTGCCAGCAGCCAAAGCGGAGATACGCAGTATTTT.

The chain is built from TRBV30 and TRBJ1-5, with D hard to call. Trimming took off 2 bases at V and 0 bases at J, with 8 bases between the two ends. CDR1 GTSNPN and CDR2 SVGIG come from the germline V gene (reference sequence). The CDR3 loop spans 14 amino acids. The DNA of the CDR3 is TGTGCCTGGAGTCTCCCTTATAGCAATCAGCCCCAGCATTTT. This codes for CAWSLPYSNQPQHF.

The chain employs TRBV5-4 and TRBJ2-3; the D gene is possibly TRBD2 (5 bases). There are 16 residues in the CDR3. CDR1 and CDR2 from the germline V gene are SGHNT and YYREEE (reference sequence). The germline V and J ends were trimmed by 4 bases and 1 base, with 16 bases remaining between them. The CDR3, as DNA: TGTGCCAGCAGCCGAGCGGCCTCAAGGGGCACAGATACGCAGTATTTT. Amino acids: CASSRAASRGTDTQYF.

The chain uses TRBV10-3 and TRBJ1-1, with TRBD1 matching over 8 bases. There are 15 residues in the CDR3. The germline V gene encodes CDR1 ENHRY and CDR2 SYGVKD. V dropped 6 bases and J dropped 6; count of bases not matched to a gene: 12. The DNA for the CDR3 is TGTGCCATCAGCCGGGCGACAGGGGTTTCAGCTGAAGCTTTCTTT. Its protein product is CAISRATGVSAEAFF.